This T cell receptor (beta chain) emerged from a study of identical twins. Findings of the study overall: Clonotypes of the beta chain that were abundant in cord blood carried fewer insertions (memory repertoires showed none).

Concerning this clonotype itself: Its antigen is currently unknown.

Trimming took 5 bases from V and 0 from J, leaving 13 bases between them. The CDR3 loop spans 15 amino acids. Germline CDR1 KGHSH, CDR2 LQKENI. Unique molecular identifiers were present on cDNA, and template switching added a universal primer site. TCRdb re-derived calls from the 5' RACE reads in MiXCR, one entry per CDR3 protein. In the table there are about 220,000 distinct CDR3 sequences, 7.5% of which are singletons. This sample also appeared in a second study, on yellow fever vaccine responses in identical twins. Per that study: Reportedly, the response of twins' T cells to the vaccine seemed partly convergent, partly personalized.

The chain uses TRBV18 and TRBJ1-2; D possibly corresponds to TRBD1 (6 bases). Sample: memory (CD45RO+) T cells sorted from blood. The clonotype comes from a young woman in good health. CDR3 sequence (DNA): TGTGCCAGCTCAGCAGGACAGCATGCTAACTATGGCTACACCTTC. It yields the protein CASSAGQHANYGYTF.